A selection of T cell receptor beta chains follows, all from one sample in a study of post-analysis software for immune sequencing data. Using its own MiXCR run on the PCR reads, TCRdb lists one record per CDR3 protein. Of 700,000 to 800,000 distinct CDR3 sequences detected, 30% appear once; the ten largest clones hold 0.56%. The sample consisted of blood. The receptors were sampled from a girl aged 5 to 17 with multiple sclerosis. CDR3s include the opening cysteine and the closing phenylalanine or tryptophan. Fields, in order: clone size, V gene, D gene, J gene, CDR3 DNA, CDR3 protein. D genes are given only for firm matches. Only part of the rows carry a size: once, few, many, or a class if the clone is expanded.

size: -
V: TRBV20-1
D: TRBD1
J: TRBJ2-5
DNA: TGCAGTGCTAGAGCGACAGGGAAAGAGATCCAGTACTTC
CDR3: CSARATGKEIQYF

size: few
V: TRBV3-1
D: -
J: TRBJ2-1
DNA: TGTGCCAGCAGCCAAGTGCACAGCTCCTACAATGAGCAGTTCTTC
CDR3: CASSQVHSSYNEQFF

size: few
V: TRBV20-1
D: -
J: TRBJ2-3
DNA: TGCAGTGCCCTGAGACCCCCGTCGGCGCAGTATTTT
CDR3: CSALRPPSAQYF

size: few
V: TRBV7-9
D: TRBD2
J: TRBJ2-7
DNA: TGTGCCAGCAAGGGGGGGACTAGCGTTTCCTACGAGCAGTACTTC
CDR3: CASKGGTSVSYEQYF

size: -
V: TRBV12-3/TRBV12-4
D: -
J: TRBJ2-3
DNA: TGTGCCAGCAGCCGCCGTATGAGCACAGATACGCAGTATTTT
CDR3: CASSRRMSTDTQYF

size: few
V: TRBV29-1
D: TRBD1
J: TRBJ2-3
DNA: TGCAGCGTTGCCCCCGGGACAGGACGCACAGATACGCAGTATTTT
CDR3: CSVAPGTGRTDTQYF

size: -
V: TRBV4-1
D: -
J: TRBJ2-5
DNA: TGCGCCAGCAGCCAAGCGGGGGTGGGGGTGAGGGAGACCCAGTACTTC
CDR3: CASSQAGVGVRETQYF

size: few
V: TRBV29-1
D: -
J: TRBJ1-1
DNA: TGCAGCGTATGGGTGGGGGCATCCACTGAAGCTTTCTTT
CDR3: CSVWVGASTEAFF

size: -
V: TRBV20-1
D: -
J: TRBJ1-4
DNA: TGCAGTGCTGGATGGACAGCAACTAATGAAAAACTGTTTTTT
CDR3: CSAGWTATNEKLFF

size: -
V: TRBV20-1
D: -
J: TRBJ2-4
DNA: TGCAGTGCTAGAGGCGGCCTGGGGGCCCAGGTGGAAAACATTCAGTACTTC
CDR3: CSARGGLGAQVENIQYF

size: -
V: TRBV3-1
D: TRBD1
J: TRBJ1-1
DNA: TGTGCCAGCAGCCAAGCAGGGGGTCGGACTGAAGCTTTCTTT
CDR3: CASSQAGGRTEAFF

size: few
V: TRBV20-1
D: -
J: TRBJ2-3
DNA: TGCAGTGCCCGAAAGCGGAGAGACACAGATACGCAGTATTTT
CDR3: CSARKRRDTDTQYF

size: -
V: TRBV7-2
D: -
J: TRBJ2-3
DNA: TGTGTCAGCAGCTTAAGCCCCCTTGGGTATGATACGCAGTATTTT
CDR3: CVSSLSPLGYDTQYF

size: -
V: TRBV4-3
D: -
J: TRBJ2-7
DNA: TGCGCCAGCAGTTGGGGCCGGGGCAGCGGGGAGCAGTACTTC
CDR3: CASSWGRGSGEQYF

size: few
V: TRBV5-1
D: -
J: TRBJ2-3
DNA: TGCGCCAGCAGCTCCACCACGGCCACAGATACGCAGTATTTT
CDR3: CASSSTTATDTQYF

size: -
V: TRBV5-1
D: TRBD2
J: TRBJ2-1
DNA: TGCGCCAGCAGCTCCCTAGCGGGAGTCTTTGGGCAGTTCTTC
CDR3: CASSSLAGVFGQFF

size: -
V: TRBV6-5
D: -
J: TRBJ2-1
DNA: TGTGCCACTCTGAACTCACCGGGACGGCACAATGAGCAGTTCTTC
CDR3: CATLNSPGRHNEQFF

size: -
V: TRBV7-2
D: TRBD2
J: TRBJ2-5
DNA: TGTGCCAGCAGCTCCCTCGGCGGGAGGTCGGGAGTACCCCAGTACTTC
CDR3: CASSSLGGRSGVPQYF

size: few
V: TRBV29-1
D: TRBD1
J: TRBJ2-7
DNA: TGCAGCGTTGGATGGGACAGCTCCTACGAGCAGTACTTC
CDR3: CSVGWDSSYEQYF

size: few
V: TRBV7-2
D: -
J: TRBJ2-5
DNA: TGTGCCAGCAGCACCCACAGAGGGGGAGGGCCGGGTAATGAGCAGTACTTC
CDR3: CASSTHRGGGPGNEQYF

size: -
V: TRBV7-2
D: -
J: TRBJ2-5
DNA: TGTGCCAGCAGCTTAGGGCTAGTTGGAGAGACCCAGTACTTC
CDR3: CASSLGLVGETQYF

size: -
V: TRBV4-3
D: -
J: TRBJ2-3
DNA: TGCGCCAGCAGCCAAGATCATATGATTACAGATACGCAGTATTTT
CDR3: CASSQDHMITDTQYF

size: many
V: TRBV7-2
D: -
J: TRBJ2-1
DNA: TGTGCCAGCAGCTTAGGGGACCCCCACAATGAGCAGTTCTTC
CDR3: CASSLGDPHNEQFF

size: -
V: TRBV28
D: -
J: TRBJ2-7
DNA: TGTGCCAGCGAGGCTGGCGGGACCTACGAGCAGTACTTC
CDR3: CASEAGGTYEQYF

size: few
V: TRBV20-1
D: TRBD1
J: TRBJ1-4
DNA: TGCAGTGCTAGCACAGTACAGGGGGCGGCTAATGAAAAACTGTTTTTT
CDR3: CSASTVQGAANEKLFF

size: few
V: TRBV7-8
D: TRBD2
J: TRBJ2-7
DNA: TGTGCCAGCGCAGCGGGAGGTGTTCCCTACGAGCAGTACTTC
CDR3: CASAAGGVPYEQYF

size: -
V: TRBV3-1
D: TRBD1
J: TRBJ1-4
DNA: TGTGCCAGCAGCCAATTGGGACAGTGGCGTGAAAAACTGTTTTTT
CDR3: CASSQLGQWREKLFF

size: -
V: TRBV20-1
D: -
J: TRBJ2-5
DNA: TGCAGTGCTAGAGATTCTGGCTTTGGGGAGACCCAGTACTTC
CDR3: CSARDSGFGETQYF

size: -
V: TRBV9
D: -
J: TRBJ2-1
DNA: TGTGCCAGCAGCCTAACCCTGGACCGGGTCTCCTACAATGAGCAGTTCTTC
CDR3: CASSLTLDRVSYNEQFF

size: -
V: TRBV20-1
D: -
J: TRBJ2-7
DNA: TGCAGTGCGCATCTCCGCGGGTCCTACGAGCAGTACTTC
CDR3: CSAHLRGSYEQYF

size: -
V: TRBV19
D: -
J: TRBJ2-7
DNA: TGTGCCAGTAGGGAGACTGCGAGCTCCTACAATGAGCAGTACTTC
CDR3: CASRETASSYNEQYF

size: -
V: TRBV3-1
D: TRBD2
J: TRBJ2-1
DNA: TGTGCCAGCAGCCAAGCAGGACTAGCGGGGACGGATGAGCAGTTCTTC
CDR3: CASSQAGLAGTDEQFF

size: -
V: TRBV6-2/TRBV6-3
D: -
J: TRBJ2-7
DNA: TGTGCCAGCAGTTGGGGCGGAGCTGGGTACGAGCAGTACTTC
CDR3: CASSWGGAGYEQYF

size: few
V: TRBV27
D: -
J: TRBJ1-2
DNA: TGTGCCAGCAGTGAAAACAGGGCCAGCGGGTATGGCTACACCTTC
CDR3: CASSENRASGYGYTF

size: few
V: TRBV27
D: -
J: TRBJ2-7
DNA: TGTGCCAGCAGTTTCTCCGGGAACTACGAGCAGTACTTC
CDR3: CASSFSGNYEQYF

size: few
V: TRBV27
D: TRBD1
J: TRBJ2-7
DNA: TGTGCCAGCAGTGCCTGGGAACAGGGGGCTTTCGAGCAGTACTTC
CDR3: CASSAWEQGAFEQYF

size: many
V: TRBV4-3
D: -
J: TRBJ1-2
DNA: TGCGCCAGCAGCCCATCCTCCCGGGGAGTTCAAGGCTACACCTTC
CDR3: CASSPSSRGVQGYTF

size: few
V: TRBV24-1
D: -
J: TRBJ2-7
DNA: TGTGCCACGTCTGCGGGGTCCTCCTACGAGCAGTACTTC
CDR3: CATSAGSSYEQYF

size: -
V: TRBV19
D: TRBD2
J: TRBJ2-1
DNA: TGTGCCAGTAGTATACGCCTAGCGGGAGTCTCCTACAATGAGCAGTTCTTC
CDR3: CASSIRLAGVSYNEQFF

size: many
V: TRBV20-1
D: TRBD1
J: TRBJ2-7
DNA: TGCAGTGCCCCCCGGACAGGGGGCTACGAGCAGTACTTC
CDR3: CSAPRTGGYEQYF

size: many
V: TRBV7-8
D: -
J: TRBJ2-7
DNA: TGTGCCAGCAGCTTAGAAGGGGACGAGCAGTACTTC
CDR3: CASSLEGDEQYF

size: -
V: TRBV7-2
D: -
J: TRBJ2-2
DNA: TGTGCCAGCAGCACAACTAGTCCCGGGGAGCTGTTTTTT
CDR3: CASSTTSPGELFF

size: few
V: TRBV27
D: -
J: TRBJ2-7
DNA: TGTGCCAGCGGGAACGGGTCGCCAGCGGCATACGAGCAGTACTTC
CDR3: CASGNGSPAAYEQYF

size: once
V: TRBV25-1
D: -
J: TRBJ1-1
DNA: TGTGCCAGCAGTTGGCGTGGTAACACCGAAGCTTTCTTT
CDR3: CASSWRGNTEAFF

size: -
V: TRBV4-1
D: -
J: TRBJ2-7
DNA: TGCGCCAGCAGCCAAGAACCGCGGACCCTCTCCTACGAGCAGTACTTC
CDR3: CASSQEPRTLSYEQYF

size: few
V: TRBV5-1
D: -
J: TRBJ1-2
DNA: TGCGCCAGCAGCTCTGACATGGACTATGGCTACACCTTC
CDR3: CASSSDMDYGYTF

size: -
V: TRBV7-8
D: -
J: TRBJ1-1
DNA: TGTGCCAGCAGCTCGTACAGGGAAGCTTTCTTT
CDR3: CASSSYREAFF

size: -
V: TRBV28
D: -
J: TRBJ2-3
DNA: TGTGCCAGCAGTTCCGGGACCCATAGCACAGATACGCAGTATTTT
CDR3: CASSSGTHSTDTQYF

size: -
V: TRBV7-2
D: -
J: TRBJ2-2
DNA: TGTGCCAGCAGCTTAGCGGGGTCGAACACCGGGGAGCTGTTTTTT
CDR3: CASSLAGSNTGELFF

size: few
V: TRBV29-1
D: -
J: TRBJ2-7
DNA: TGCAGCGTTGAAGAAGGTGACAGCTCCTACGAGCAGTACTTC
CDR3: CSVEEGDSSYEQYF

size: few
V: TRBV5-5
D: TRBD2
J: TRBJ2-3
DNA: TGTGCCAGCAGCTTACCGGGACTAGCCCCTCAGTATTTT
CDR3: CASSLPGLAPQYF

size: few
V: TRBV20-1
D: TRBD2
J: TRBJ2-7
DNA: TGCAGTGCGGGACTAGCGGGATATTACGAGCAGTACTTC
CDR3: CSAGLAGYYEQYF

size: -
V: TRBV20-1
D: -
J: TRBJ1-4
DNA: TGCAGTGCCCCGAACCGCCAAGGGGAAAAACTGTTTTTT
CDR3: CSAPNRQGEKLFF

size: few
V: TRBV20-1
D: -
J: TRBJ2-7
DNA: TGCAGTGCTAGAGATCTCCTACAGGGCTACGAGCAGTACTTC
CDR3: CSARDLLQGYEQYF

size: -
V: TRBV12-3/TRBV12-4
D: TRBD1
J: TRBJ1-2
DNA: TGTGCCAGCAGTCTAGGTCCCGGGACAGGGAATGGGGGCTACACCTTC
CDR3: CASSLGPGTGNGGYTF